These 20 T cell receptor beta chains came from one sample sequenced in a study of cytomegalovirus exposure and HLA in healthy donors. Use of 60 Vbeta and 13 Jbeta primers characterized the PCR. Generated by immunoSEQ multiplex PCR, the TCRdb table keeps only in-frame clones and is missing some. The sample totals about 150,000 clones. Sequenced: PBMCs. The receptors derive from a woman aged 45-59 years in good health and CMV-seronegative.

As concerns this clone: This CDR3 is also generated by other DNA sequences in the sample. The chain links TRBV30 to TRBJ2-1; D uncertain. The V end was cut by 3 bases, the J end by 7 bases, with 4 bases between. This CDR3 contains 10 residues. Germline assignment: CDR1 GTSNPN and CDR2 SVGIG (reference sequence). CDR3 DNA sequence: TGTGCCTGGAGCAGTAATGAGCAGTTCTTC. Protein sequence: CAWSSNEQFF.

CDR3 nucleotides: TGTGCCAGCAGCCCGGGACAGGGGGGGAGCTCCTACGAGCAGTACTTC. It encodes CASSPGQGGSSYEQYF. This chain joins TRBV5-6 and TRBJ2-7; 11 bases match TRBD1. Trimming at V came to 4 bases and at J to 0 bases, leaving 6 bases not matched to a gene. The CDR3 extends over 16 amino acids. Germline lookup yields CDR1 SGHDT and CDR2 YYEEEE.

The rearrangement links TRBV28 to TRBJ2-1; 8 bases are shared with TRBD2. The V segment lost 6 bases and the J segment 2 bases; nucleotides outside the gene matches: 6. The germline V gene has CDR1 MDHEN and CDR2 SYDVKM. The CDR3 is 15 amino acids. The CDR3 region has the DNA TGTGCCAGCAGCCTGACTAGCGACGCCTACAATGAGCAGTTCTTC. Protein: CASSLTSDAYNEQFF.

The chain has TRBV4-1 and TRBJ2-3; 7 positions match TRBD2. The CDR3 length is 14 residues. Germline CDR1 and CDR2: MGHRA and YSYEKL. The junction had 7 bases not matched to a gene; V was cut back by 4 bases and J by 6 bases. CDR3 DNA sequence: TGCGCCAGCAGCCCCTTAAGGGAGGGTGATACGCAGTATTTT. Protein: CASSPLREGDTQYF.

CDR3 protein: CASSLVTGGTEAFF. Written as DNA, the CDR3 is TGTGCCAGCAGCTTAGTTACAGGGGGAACTGAAGCTTTCTTT. This chain uses TRBV7-6 with TRBJ1-1; 8 nucleotides match TRBD1. Germline loops: CDR1 SGHVS, CDR2 FNYEAQ. The V and J ends lost 1 base and 5 bases, in that order; junction bases with no gene match: 3. The CDR3 sequence is 14 residues long.

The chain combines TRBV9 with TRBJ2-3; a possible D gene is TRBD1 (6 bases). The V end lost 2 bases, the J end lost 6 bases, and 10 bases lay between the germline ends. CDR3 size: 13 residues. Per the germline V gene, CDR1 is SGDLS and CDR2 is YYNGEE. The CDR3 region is CASSVVQGDTQYF. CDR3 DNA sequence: TGTGCCAGCAGCGTCGTTCAGGGGGATACGCAGTATTTT.

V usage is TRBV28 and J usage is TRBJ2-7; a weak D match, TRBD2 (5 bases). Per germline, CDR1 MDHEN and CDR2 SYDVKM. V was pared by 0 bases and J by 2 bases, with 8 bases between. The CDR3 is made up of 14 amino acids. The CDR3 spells CASSLWDFAYEQYF. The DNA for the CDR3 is TGTGCCAGCAGTTTATGGGACTTCGCCTACGAGCAGTACTTC.

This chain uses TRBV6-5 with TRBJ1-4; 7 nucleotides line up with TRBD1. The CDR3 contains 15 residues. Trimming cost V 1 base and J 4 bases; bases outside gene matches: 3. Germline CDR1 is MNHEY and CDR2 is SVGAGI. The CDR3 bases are TGTGCCAGCAGTTACTACAGGGGAGGTAATGAAAAACTGTTTTTT. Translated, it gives CASSYYRGGNEKLFF.

CDR3 residues: CASSLGLAGVETQYF. For the CDR3, the DNA is TGTGCCAGCAGCCTGGGACTAGCGGGAGTGGAGACCCAGTACTTC. The chain has TRBV7-2 and TRBJ2-5; 14 bases match TRBD2. This CDR3 contains 15 residues. In germline, CDR1 is SGHTA, CDR2 FQGNSA. Trimming at V came to 5 bases and at J to 5 bases, leaving 4 bases not matched to a gene.

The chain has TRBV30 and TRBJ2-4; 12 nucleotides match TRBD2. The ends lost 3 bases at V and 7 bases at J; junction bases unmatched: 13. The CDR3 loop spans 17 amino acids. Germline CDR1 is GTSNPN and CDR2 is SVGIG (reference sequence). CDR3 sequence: CAWRGTSGSGDRNIQYF. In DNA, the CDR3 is TGTGCCTGGAGGGGGACTAGCGGGTCTGGGGATCGGAACATTCAGTACTTC.

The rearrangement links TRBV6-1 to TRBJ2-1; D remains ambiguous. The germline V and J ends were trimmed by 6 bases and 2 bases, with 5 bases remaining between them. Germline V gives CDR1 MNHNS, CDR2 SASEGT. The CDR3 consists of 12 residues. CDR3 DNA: TGTGCCAGCAGCCCCACCTACAATGAGCAGTTCTTC. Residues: CASSPTYNEQFF.

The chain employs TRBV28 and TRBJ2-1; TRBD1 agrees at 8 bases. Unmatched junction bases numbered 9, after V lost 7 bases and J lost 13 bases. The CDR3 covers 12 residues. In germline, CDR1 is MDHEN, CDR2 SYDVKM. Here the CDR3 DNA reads TGTGCCAGCAAGACCAGGGGGCTGATACAGTTCTTC. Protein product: CASKTRGLIQFF.

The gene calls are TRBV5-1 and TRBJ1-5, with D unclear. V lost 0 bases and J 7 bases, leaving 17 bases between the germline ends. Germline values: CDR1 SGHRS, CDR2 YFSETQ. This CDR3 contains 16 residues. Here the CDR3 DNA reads TGCGCCAGCAGCTTGGATTCCGGTGGAGGAGGCCAGCCCCAGCATTTT. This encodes CASSLDSGGGGQPQHF.

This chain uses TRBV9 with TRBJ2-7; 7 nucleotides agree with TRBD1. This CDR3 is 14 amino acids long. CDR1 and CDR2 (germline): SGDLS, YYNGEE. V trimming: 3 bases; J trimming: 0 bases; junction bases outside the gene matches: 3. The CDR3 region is CASSDGTVSYEQYF. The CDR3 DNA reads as TGTGCCAGCAGCGACGGGACAGTCTCCTACGAGCAGTACTTC. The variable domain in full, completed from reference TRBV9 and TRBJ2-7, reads DSGVTQTPKHLITATGQRVTLRCSPRSGDLSVYWYQQSLDQGLQFLIQYYNGEERAKGNILERFSAQQFPDLHSELNLSSLELGDSALYFCASSDGTVSYEQYFGPGTRLTVT.

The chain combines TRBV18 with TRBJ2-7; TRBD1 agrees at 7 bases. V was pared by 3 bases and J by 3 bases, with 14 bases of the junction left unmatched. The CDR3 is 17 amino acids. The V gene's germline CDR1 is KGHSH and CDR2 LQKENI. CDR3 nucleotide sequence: TGTGCCAGCTCACCGATGACAGGGACGGACTCCATCTACGAGCAGTACTTC. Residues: CASSPMTGTDSIYEQYF.

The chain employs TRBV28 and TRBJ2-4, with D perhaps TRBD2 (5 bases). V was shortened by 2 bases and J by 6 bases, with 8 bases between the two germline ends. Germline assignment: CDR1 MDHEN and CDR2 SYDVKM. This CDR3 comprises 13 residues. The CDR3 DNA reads TGTGCCAGCAGTTTAATCCGGGGAAACATTCAGTACTTC. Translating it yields CASSLIRGNIQYF.

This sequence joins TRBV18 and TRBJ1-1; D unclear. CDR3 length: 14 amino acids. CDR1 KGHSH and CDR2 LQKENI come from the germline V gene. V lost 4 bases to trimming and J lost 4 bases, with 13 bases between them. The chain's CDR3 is CASSREVLSTEAFF. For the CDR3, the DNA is TGTGCCAGCTCACGGGAGGTTCTAAGCACTGAAGCTTTCTTT. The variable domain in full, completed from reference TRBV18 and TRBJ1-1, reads NAGVMQNPRHLVRRRGQEARLRCSPMKGHSHVYWYRQLPEEGLKFMVYLQKENIIDESGMPKERFSAEFPKEGPSILRIQQVVRGDSAAYFCASSREVLSTEAFFGQGTRLTVV.

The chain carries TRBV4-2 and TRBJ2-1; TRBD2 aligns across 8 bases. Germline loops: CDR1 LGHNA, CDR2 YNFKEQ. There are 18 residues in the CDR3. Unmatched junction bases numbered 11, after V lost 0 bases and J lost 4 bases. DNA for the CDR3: TGTGCCAGCAGCCAAGATTCATTCCGGGAGGGGGTTTACAATGAGCAGTTCTTC. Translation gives CASSQDSFREGVYNEQFF.

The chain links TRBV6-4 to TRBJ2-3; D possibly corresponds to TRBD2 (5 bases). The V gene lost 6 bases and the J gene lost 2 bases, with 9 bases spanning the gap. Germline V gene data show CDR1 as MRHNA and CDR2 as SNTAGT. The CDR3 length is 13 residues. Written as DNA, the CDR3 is TGTGCCAGCAGCCTGGACTCCACAGATACGCAGTATTTT. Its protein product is CASSLDSTDTQYF.

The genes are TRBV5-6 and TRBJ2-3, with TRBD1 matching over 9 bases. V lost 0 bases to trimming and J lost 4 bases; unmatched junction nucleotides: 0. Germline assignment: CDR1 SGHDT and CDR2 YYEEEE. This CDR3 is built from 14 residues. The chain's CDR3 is CASSLGQGADTQYF. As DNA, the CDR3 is TGTGCCAGCAGCTTGGGACAGGGGGCAGATACGCAGTATTTT.